This T cell receptor (beta chain) came from a study of shared clonotypes between healthy human individuals. A remark on this clone: As yet, its antigen is unknown.

V was pared by 4 bases and J by 5 bases, with 16 bases of the junction left unmatched. Germline CDR1 reads SGHDN; CDR2 reads FVKESK. The CDR3 loop spans 19 amino acids. The study, taken as a whole, reports: Some clonotypes were shared by all four sorted-subset donors, while others were not shared. The non-shared ones had lower generation probabilities than the shared ones.

Deep was the level at which the assay was run. Profiled with immunoSEQ multiplex PCR; TCRdb holds only in-frame clones, not every one. The table lists roughly 1.4 million clones, roughly 98.5% of them singletons, with over 0.3% in the top ten. The sample comprised naive CD4+ T cells sorted from blood. Subset of the sample: CD45RA+ positively selected. The sequence was obtained from a young man in good health. V is TRBV14 and J is TRBJ2-7; 14 positions match TRBD2. CDR3 nucleotide sequence: TGTGCCAGCAGCCGATTTTACCGACTAGCGGGAGGGTCGTACGACGAGCAGTACTTC. Translation: CASSRFYRLAGGSYDEQYF.